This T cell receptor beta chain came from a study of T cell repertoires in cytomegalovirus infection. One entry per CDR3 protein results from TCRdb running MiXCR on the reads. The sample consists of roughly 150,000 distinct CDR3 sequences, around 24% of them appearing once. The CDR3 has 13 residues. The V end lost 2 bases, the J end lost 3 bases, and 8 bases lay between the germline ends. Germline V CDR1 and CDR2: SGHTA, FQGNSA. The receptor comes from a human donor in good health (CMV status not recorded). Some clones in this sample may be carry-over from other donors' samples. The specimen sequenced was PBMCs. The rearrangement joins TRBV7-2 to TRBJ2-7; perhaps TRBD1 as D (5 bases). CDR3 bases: TGTGCCAGCAGCTTAATAGGGGACTACGAGCAGTACTTC. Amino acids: CASSLIGDYEQYF. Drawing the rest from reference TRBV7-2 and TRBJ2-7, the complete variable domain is GAGVSQSPSNKVTEKGKDVELRCDPISGHTALYWYRQSLGQGLEFLIYFQGNSAPDKSGLPSDRFSAERTGGSVSTLTIQRTQQEDSAVYLCASSLIGDYEQYFGPGTRLTVT.